This entry concerns a single TCR beta chain. These data belong to a study of blood T cell repertoires in COVID-19. Looking at the study overall: Collection of acute and convalescent COVID-19 samples took place in the United States, Italy and Spain. The analysed material was cDNA or gDNA that came from T cells, B-cell-depleted T cells, or PBMCs.

Original processing methods: Estimated nucleated cell counts came from reference gene primer amplification. Assay used: immunoSEQ multiplex PCR; TCRdb lists only in-frame clones, some missing. V, J and clone size are those of that table, while D and trimming were read from the DNA. The table includes 80,000 or so clones, around 86% detected once. The length of the CDR3 is 13 residues. Looked up from germline, CDR1 is SGHAT and CDR2 is FQNNGV. Trimming shortened V by 1 base and J by 5 bases, and 7 bases separated the two germline ends. This TCR was recovered from a woman aged 55-70 years with acute or convalescent COVID-19. This chain links TRBV11-2 with TRBJ2-3, with D perhaps TRBD1 (6 bases). Sample: peripheral blood. The CDR3 here is CASSLGGQDTQYF. Here the CDR3 DNA reads TGTGCCAGCAGCTTAGGGGGGCAAGATACGCAGTATTTT.